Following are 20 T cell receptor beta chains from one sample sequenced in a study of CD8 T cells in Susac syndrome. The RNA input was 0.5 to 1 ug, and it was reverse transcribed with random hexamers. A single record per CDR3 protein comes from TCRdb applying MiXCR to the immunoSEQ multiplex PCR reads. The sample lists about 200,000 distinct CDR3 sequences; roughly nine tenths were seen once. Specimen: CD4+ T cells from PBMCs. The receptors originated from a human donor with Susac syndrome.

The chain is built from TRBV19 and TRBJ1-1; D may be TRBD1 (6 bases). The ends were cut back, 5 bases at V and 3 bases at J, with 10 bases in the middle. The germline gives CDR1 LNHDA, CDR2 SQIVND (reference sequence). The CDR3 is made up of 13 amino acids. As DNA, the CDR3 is TGTGCCAGTAGTGGGGGCCAGGACACTGAAGCTTTCTTT. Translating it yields CASSGGQDTEAFF.

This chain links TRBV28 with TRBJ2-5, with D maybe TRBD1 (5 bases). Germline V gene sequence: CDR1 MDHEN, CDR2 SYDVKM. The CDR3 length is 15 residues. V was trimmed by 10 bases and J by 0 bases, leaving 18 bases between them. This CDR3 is CATSDREEYQETQYF. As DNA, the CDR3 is TGTGCCACCTCAGACAGAGAAGAGTACCAAGAGACCCAGTACTTC.

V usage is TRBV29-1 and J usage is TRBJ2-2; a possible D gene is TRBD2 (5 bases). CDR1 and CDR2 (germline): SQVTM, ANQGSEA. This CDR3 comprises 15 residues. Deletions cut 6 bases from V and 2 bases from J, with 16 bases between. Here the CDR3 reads CSVSLRGLNTGELFF. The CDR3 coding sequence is TGCAGCGTATCTCTGAGAGGGCTCAACACCGGGGAGCTGTTTTTT.

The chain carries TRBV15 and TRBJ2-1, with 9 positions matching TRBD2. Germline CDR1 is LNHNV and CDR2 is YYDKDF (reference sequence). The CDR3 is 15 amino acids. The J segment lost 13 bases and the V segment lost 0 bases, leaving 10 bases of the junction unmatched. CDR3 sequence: CATSRDLSGGRAQFF. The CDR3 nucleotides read TGTGCCACCAGCAGAGATCTCAGTGGCGGGAGGGCCCAGTTCTTC. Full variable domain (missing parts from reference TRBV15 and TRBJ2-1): DAMVIQNPRYQVTQFGKPVTLSCSQTLNHNVMYWYQQKSSQAPKLLFHYYDKDFNNEADTPDNFQSRRPNTSFCFLDIRSPGLGDTAMYLCATSRDLSGGRAQFFGPGTRLTVL.

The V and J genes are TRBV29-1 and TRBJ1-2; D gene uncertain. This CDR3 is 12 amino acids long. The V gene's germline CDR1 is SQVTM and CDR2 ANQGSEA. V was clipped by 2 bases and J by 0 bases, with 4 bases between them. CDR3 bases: TGCAGCGTTGAATACGCTAACTATGGCTACACCTTC. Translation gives CSVEYANYGYTF.

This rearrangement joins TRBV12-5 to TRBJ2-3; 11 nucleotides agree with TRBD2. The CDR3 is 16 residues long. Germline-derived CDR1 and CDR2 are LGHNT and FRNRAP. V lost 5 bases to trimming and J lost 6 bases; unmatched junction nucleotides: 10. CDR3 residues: CASGPRLAGPADTQYF. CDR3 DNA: TGTGCTAGTGGTCCCAGACTAGCGGGACCGGCGGATACGCAGTATTTT.

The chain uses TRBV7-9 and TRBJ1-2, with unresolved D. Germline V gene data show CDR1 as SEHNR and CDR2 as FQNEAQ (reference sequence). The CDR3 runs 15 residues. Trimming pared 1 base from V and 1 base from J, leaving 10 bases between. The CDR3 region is CASSLDRGFNYGYTF. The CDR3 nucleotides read TGTGCCAGCAGCTTAGACAGAGGATTTAACTATGGCTACACCTTC.

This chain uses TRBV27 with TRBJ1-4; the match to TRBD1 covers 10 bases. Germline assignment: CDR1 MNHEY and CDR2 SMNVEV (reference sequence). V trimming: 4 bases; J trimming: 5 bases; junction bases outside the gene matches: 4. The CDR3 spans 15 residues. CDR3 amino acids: CASSSPGQGNEKLFF. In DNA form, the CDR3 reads TGTGCCAGCAGTTCGCCGGGACAGGGGAATGAAAAACTGTTTTTT.

CDR3 coding DNA: TGTGCCAGCAGCGGGTATGGCGGGGGCCCGGGGGAGCAGTACTTC. Protein: CASSGYGGGPGEQYF. The V gene is TRBV9, the J gene TRBJ2-7, with a tentative D call TRBD2 (7 bases). CDR1 and CDR2 from the germline V gene are SGDLS and YYNGEE. Trimming pared 3 bases from V and 7 bases from J, leaving 20 bases between. CDR3 length equals 15 residues.

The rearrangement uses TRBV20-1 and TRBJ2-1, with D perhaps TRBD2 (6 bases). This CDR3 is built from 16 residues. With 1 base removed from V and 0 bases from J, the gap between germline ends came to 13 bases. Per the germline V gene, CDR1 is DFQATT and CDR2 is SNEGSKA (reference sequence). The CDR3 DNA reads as TGCAGTGCTAGAGCTAGCGCTCCGAGCTCCTACAATGAGCAGTTCTTC. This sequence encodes CSARASAPSSYNEQFF.

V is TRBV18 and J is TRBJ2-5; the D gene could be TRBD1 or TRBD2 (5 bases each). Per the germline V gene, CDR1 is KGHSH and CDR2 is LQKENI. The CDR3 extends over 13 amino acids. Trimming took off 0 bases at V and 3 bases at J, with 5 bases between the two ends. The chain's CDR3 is CASSPPGEETQYF. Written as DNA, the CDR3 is TGTGCCAGCTCACCACCGGGGGAAGAGACCCAGTACTTC. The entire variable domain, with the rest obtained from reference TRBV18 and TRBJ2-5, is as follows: NAGVMQNPRHLVRRRGQEARLRCSPMKGHSHVYWYRQLPEEGLKFMVYLQKENIIDESGMPKERFSAEFPKEGPSILRIQQVVRGDSAAYFCASSPPGEETQYFGPGTRLLVL.

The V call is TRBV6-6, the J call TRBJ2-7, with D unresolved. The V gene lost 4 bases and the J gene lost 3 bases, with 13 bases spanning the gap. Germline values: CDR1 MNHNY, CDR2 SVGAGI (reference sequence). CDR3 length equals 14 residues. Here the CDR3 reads CASSSPGRFYEQYF. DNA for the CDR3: TGTGCCAGCAGTTCCCCGGGCCGCTTCTACGAGCAGTACTTC.

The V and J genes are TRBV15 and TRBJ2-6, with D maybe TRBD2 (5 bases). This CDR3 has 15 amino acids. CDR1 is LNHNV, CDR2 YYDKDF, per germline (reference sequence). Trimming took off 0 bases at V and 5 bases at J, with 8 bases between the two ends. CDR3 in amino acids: CATSREGVRANVLTF. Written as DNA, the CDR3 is TGTGCCACCAGCAGAGAGGGAGTCCGGGCCAACGTCCTGACTTTC.

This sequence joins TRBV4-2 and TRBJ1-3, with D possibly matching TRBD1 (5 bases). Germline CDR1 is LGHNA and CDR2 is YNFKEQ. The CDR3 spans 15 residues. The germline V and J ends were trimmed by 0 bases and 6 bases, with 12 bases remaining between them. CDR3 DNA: TGTGCCAGCAGCCAAGATCAGGGAACTGAAAACACCATATATTTT. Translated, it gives CASSQDQGTENTIYF.

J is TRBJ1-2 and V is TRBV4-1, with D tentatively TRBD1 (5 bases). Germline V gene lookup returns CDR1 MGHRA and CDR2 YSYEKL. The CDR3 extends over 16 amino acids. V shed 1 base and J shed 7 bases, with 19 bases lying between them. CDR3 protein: CASSQVYRGNSIGYTF. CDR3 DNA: TGCGCCAGCAGCCAAGTTTATAGGGGCAATAGTATTGGCTACACCTTC.

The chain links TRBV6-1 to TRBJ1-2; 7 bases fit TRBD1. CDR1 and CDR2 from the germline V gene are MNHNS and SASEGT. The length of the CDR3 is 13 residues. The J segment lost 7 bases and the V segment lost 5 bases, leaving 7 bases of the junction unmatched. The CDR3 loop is CASSLQGQRGYTF. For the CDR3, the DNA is TGTGCCAGCAGTTTACAGGGGCAGCGTGGCTACACCTTC.

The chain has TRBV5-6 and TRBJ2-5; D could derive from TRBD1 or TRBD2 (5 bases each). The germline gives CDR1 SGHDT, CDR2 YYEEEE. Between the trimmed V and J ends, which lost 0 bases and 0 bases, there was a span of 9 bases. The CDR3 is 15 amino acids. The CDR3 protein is CASSLAPGHQETQYF. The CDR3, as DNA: TGTGCCAGCAGCTTGGCCCCGGGGCACCAAGAGACCCAGTACTTC.

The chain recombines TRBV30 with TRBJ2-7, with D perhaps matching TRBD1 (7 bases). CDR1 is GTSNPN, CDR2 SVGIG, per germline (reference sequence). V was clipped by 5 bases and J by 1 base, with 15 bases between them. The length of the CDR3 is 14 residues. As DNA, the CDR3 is TGTGCCTGGGCAGGGGGAGGATCGTCCTACGAGCAGTACTTC. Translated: CAWAGGGSSYEQYF.

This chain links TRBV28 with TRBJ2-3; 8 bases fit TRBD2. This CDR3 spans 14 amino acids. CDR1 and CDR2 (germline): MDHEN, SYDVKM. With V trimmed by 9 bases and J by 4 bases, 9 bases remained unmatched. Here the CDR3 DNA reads TGTGCCAGGGGACTAGAAGGAGGCCCAGATACGCAGTATTTT. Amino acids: CARGLEGGPDTQYF. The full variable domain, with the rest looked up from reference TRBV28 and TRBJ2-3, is DVKVTQSSRYLVKRTGEKVFLECVQDMDHENMFWYRQDPGLGLRLIYFSYDVKMKEKGDIPEGYSVSREKKERFSLILESASTNQTSMYLCARGLEGGPDTQYFGPGTRLTVL.

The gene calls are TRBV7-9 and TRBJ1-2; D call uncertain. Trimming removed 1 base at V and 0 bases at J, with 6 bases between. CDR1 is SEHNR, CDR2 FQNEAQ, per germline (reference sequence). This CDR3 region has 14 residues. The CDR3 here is CASSLDETNYGYTF. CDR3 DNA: TGTGCCAGCAGCTTAGACGAAACTAACTATGGCTACACCTTC. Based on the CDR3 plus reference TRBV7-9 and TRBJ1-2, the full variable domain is DTGVSQNPRHKITKRGQNVTFRCDPISEHNRLYWYRQTLGQGPEFLTYFQNEAQLEKSRLLSDRFSAERPKGSFSTLEIQRTEQGDSAMYLCASSLDETNYGYTFGSGTRLTVV.